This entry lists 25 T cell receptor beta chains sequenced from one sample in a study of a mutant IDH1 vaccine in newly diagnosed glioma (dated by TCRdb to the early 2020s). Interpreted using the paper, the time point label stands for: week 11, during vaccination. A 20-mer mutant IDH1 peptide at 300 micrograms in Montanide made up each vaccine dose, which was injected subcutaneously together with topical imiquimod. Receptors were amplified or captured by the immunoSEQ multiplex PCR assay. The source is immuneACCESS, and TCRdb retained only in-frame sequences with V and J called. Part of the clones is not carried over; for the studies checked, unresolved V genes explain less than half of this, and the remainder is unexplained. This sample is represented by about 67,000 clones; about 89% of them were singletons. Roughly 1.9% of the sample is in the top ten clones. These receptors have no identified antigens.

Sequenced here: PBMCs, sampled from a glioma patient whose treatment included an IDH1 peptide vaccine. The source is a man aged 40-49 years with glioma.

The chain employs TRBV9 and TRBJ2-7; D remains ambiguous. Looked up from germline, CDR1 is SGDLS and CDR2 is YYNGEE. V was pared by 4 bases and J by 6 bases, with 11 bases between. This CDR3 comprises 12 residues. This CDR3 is CASSPSQREQYF. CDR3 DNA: TGTGCCAGCAGCCCTTCCCAGCGCGAGCAGTACTTC. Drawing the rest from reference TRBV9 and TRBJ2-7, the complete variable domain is DSGVTQTPKHLITATGQRVTLRCSPRSGDLSVYWYQQSLDQGLQFLIQYYNGEERAKGNILERFSAQQFPDLHSELNLSSLELGDSALYFCASSPSQREQYFGPGTRLTVT.

CDR3 residues: CASSARAFGTGGNEQFF. CDR3 sequence (DNA): TGTGCCAGCAGCGCCCGTGCGTTTGGGACAGGGGGCAATGAGCAGTTCTTC. V and J are TRBV7-9 and TRBJ2-1; TRBD1 matches 11 bases. This CDR3 is 17 amino acids long. Germline-derived CDR1 and CDR2 are SEHNR and FQNEAQ (reference sequence). J gave up 6 bases and V 5 bases, and 12 bases lay outside the gene matches.

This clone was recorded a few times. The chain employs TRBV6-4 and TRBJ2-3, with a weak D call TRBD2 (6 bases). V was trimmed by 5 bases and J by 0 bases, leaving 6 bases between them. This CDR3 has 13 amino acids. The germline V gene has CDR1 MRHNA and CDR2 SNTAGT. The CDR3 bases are TGTGCCAGCAGTAGCGGGAGCACAGATACGCAGTATTTT. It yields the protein CASSSGSTDTQYF.

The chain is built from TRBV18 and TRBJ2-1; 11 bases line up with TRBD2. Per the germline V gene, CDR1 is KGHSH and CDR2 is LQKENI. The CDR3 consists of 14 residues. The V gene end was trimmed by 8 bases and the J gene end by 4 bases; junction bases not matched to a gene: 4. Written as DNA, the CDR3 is TGTGCCAGCACGATAGCGGGAGGGTACAATGAGCAGTTCTTC. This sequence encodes CASTIAGGYNEQFF.

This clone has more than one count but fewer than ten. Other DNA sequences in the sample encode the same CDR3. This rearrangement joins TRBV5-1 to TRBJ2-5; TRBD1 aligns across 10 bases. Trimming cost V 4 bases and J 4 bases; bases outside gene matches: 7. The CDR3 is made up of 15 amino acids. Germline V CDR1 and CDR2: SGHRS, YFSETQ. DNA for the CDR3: TGCGCCAGCAGCAGGACAGGGGGGTTTTTAGAGACCCAGTACTTC. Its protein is CASSRTGGFLETQYF.

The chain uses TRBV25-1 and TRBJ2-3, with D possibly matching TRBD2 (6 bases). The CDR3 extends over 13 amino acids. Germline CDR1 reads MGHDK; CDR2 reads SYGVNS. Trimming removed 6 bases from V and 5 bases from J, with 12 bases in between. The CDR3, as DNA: TGTGCCAGCAGGAGGGAGGTGAGAGATACGCAGTATTTT. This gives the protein CASRREVRDTQYF.

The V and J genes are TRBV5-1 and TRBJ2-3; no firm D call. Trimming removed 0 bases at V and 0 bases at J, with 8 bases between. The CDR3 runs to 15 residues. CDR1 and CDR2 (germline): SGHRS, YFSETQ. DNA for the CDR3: TGCGCCAGCAGCTTGGGCGGAAAGAGCACAGATACGCAGTATTTT. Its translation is CASSLGGKSTDTQYF. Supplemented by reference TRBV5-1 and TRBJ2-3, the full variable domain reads KAGVTQTPRYLIKTRGQQVTLSCSPISGHRSVSWYQQTPGQGLQFLFEYFSETQRNKGNFPGRFSGRQFSNSRSEMNVSTLELGDSALYLCASSLGGKSTDTQYFGPGTRLTVL.

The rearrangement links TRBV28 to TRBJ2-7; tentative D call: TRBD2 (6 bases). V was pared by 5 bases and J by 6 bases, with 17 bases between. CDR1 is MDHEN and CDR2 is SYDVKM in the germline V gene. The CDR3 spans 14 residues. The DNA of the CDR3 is TGTGCCAGCAGTCAATCCGGGACTGGTCTCGAGCAGTACGTC. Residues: CASSQSGTGLEQYV.

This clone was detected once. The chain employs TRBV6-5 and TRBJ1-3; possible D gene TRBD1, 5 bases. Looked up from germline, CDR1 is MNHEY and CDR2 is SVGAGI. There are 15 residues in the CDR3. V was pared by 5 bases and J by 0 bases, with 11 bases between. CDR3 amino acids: CASSLQGDSGNTIYF. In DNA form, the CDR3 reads TGTGCCAGCAGTCTCCAGGGTGACTCTGGAAACACCATATATTTT.

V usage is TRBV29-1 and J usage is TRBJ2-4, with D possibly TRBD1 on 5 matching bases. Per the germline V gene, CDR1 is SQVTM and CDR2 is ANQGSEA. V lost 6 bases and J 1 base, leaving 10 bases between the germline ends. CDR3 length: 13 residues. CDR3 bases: TGCAGCGTACAGCCAGGGGCCAAAAACATTCAGTACTTC. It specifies CSVQPGAKNIQYF.

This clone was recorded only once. Here the CDR3 DNA reads TGTGCCAGCAGTGCGGGCTCCTACAATGAGCAGTTCTTC. Residues: CASSAGSYNEQFF. The rearrangement links TRBV6-4 to TRBJ2-1; D gene ambiguous. The CDR3 contains 13 residues. Deletions cut 4 bases from V and 0 bases from J, with 4 bases between. In germline, CDR1 is MRHNA, CDR2 SNTAGT.

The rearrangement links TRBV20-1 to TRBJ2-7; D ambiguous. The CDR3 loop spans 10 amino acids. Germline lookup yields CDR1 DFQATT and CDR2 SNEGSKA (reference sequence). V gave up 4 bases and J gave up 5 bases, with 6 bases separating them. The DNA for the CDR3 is TGCAGTGCTATGGGAAACGAGCAGTACTTC. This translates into CSAMGNEQYF.

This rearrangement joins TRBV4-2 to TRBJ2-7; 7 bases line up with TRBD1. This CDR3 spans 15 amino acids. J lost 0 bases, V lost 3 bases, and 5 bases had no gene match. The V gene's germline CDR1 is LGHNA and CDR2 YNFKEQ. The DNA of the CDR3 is TGTGCCAGCAGCCACTCCGACAGGGTCTCCTACGAGCAGTACTTC. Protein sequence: CASSHSDRVSYEQYF.

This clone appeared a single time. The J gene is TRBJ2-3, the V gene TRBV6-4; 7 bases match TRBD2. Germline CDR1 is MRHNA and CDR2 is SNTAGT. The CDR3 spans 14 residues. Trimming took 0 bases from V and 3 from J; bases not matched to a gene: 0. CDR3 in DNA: TGTGCCAGCAGTGACTCGCGGGAGACAGATACGCAGTATTTT. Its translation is CASSDSRETDTQYF.

CDR3 loop: CASTSGTFYEQYF. Written as DNA, the CDR3 is TGTGCCAGCACAAGCGGGACTTTCTACGAGCAGTACTTC. The chain joins TRBV6-5 to TRBJ2-7; 7 nucleotides align to TRBD2. The V gene's germline CDR1 is MNHEY and CDR2 SVGAGI. Trimming took 7 bases from V and 3 from J; bases not matched to a gene: 6. This CDR3 region has 13 residues.

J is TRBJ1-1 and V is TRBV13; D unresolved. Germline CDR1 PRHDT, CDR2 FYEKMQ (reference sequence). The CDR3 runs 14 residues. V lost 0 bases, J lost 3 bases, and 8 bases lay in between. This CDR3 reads CASSLGQGYTEAFF. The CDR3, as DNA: TGTGCCAGCAGCTTAGGCCAAGGGTACACTGAAGCTTTCTTT.

CDR3 region: CASSSLKVSDRVYEQYV. CDR3 nucleotides: TGTGCCAGCAGTTCCCTAAAAGTCTCAGACAGGGTCTACGAGCAGTACGTC. The V and J genes are TRBV28 and TRBJ2-7; TRBD1 matches at 7 bases. Germline V lookup: CDR1 MDHEN, CDR2 SYDVKM. The CDR3 length is 17 residues. Unmatched junction bases numbered 15, after V lost 4 bases and J lost 3 bases.

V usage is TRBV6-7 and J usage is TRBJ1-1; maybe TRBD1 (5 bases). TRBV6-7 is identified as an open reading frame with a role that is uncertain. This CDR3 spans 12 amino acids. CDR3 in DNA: TGTGCTCCCGCAGAGGGGCCTGTCGAAGCTTTCTTT. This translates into CAPAEGPVEAFF.

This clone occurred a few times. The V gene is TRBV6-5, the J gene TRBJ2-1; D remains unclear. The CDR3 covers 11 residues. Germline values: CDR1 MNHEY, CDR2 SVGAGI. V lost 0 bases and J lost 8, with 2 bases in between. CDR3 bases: TGTGCCAGCAGTTACTCCGATGAGCAGTTCTTC. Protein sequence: CASSYSDEQFF.

The CDR3 region has the DNA TGTGCCAGCAGTTTAACCAGAAGACTGTTTTTT. It encodes CASSLTRRLFF. The V and J genes are TRBV28 and TRBJ1-4; D is unclear. V was cut by 2 bases and J by 13 bases, with 8 bases left in between. The CDR3 length is 11 residues. Germline-derived CDR1 and CDR2 are MDHEN and SYDVKM. The full variable domain, completed using reference TRBV28 and TRBJ1-4, is DVKVTQSSRYLVKRTGEKVFLECVQDMDHENMFWYRQDPGLGLRLIYFSYDVKMKEKGDIPEGYSVSREKKERFSLILESASTNQTSMYLCASSLTRRLFFGSGTQLSVL.

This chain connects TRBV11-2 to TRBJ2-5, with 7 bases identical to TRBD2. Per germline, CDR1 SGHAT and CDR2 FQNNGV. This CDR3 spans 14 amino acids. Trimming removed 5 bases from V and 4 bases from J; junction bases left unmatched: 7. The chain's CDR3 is CASSRRREGETQYF. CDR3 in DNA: TGTGCCAGCAGCCGGAGAAGGGAGGGAGAGACCCAGTACTTC.

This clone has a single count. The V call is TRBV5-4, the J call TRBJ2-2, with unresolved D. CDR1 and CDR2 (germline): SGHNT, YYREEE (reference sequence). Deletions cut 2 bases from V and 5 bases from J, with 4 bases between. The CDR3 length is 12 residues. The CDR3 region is CASSFPTGELFF. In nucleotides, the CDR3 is TGTGCCAGCAGCTTTCCTACCGGGGAGCTGTTTTTT.

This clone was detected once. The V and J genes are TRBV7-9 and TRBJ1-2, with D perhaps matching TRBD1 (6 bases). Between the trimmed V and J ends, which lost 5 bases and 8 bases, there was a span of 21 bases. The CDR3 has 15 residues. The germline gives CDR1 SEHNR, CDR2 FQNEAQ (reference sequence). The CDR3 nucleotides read TGTGCCAGCAGCGCGGGTCGTGATGGGGGGCAGGGCTACACCTTC. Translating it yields CASSAGRDGGQGYTF.

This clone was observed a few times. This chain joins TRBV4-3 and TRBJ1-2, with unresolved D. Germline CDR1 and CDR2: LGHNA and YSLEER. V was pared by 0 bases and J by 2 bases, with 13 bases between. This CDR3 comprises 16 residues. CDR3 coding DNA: TGCGCCAGCAGCCAAGATCTAGCCTCTGGGAACTATGGCTACACCTTC. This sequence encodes CASSQDLASGNYGYTF.

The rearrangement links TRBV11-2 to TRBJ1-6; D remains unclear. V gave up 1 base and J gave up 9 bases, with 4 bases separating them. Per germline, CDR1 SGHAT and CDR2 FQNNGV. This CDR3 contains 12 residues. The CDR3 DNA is TGTGCCAGCAGCTTAGGGGTTTCACCCCTCCACTTT. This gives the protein CASSLGVSPLHF.